These T cell receptor beta chains were read from a single sample in a study of CD8 T cells in Susac syndrome. TCRdb analysed the immunoSEQ multiplex PCR reads with MiXCR anew, one entry per CDR3 protein. The table records approximately 200,000 distinct CDR3 sequences, approximately 96% of them present only once. Sequencing was done on a sample of CD4+ T cells from PBMCs. The receptor set was obtained from a human donor with multiple sclerosis. The CDR3 runs from the conserved cysteine through the conserved F or W. D genes are given only for firm matches. Clone size is stated in some rows and not others, as once, few, many or a class when expanded.

j_call v_call clone_size d_call cdr3_nt cdr3_aa
TRBJ2-2 TRBV4-3 - - TGCGCCAGCAGCCAAGCCGGCGCAGGGGGGGCCGGGGAGCTGTTTTTT CASSQAGAGGAGELFF
TRBJ2-1 TRBV5-1 - - TGCGCCAGCAGCTTGGTCTCTGGTTCGGGCAATGAGCAGTTCTTC CASSLVSGSGNEQFF
TRBJ2-1 TRBV23-1 - TRBD2 TGCGCCAGCAGTCATCCGTCAATTCCCGGGACTAGCGAGTATCCGAGCTCCTACAATGAGCAGTTCTTC CASSHPSIPGTSEYPSSYNEQFF
TRBJ2-7 TRBV6-4 - TRBD1 TGTGCCAGCAGTGGGGGACAGGGCGAGCAGTACTTC CASSGGQGEQYF
TRBJ1-1 TRBV29-1 - TRBD1 TGCAGCGGCTTGGGTGGACAGGGTAAGAGGACTGAAGCTTTCTTT CSGLGGQGKRTEAFF
TRBJ1-5 TRBV6-6 - - TGTGCCAGCAGTTACCGGGACGGCAATCAGCCCCAGCATTTT CASSYRDGNQPQHF
TRBJ1-6 TRBV30 - - TGTGCCTGTACCTCCGTGAGGGCTAATAATTCACCCCTCCACTTT CACTSVRANNSPLHF
TRBJ2-3 TRBV11-2 - - TGTGCCAGCAGCTCGGGGTTCACAGATACGCAGTATTTT CASSSGFTDTQYF
TRBJ2-3 TRBV12-3/TRBV12-4 - - TGTGCCAGCAGTCCTTATTCTAGCTTAGAGGCAGATACGCAGTATTTT CASSPYSSLEADTQYF
TRBJ2-1 TRBV20-1 - - TGCAGTGCTACCCGAATAGGGTGGGGGTACAATGAGCAGTTCTTC CSATRIGWGYNEQFF
TRBJ2-1 TRBV4-3 once TRBD2 TGCGCCAGCAGCCTGACACGCGGGGGGGCTTCCTACAATGAGCAGTTCTTC CASSLTRGGASYNEQFF
TRBJ2-1 TRBV4-2 - - TGTGCCAGCAGACCGGGAAATGGGAATGAGCAGTTCTTC CASRPGNGNEQFF
TRBJ2-7 TRBV30 - - TGTGCCTGGAGTTCCTCCCGGACCTACGCAACCTACGAGCAGTACTTC CAWSSSRTYATYEQYF
TRBJ2-4 TRBV30 - TRBD1 TGTGCCTGGAGTGTCCAGGACAGGGTCAAGAACATTCAGTACTTC CAWSVQDRVKNIQYF
TRBJ1-1 TRBV30 - - TGTGCCTGGAGGGGCATCGGGGTCACTGAAGCTTTCTTT CAWRGIGVTEAFF
TRBJ2-7 TRBV4-1 - TRBD1 TGCGCCAGCTTTGGAGTTCGGACAGGGAAAGATGTCTCCTACGAGCAGTACTTC CASFGVRTGKDVSYEQYF
TRBJ1-4 TRBV29-1 - - TGCAGCGTTGGACGCGAAGATAATGAAAAACTGTTTTTT CSVGREDNEKLFF
TRBJ1-4 TRBV28 - TRBD1 TGTGCCAGCAGTGGGACAGGCGGCTCGCGGAGGCTGTTTTTT CASSGTGGSRRLFF
TRBJ2-7 TRBV6-2/TRBV6-3 - - TGTGCCAGCAGTTACCCCCGTCAGGGCCGCTCCTACGAGCAGTACTTC CASSYPRQGRSYEQYF
TRBJ1-2 TRBV6-6 - - TGTGCCAGCACTAACACCTACGACGCGGGCTACACCTTC CASTNTYDAGYTF
TRBJ2-1 TRBV30 - - TGTGCCTGGAGTAGGAGGAATGAGCAGTTCTTC CAWSRRNEQFF
TRBJ2-7 TRBV5-6 - - TGTGCCAGCAGCCCCAGCGGACAGACCTACGAGCAGTACTTC CASSPSGQTYEQYF
TRBJ2-2 TRBV19 - - TGTGCCAGTAGTAATCAGGGCTGGGAGCTGTTTTTT CASSNQGWELFF
TRBJ1-2 TRBV7-9 - TRBD1 TGTGCCAGCAGAGAAGACAGGGGGCGGAACACCTTC CASREDRGRNTF
TRBJ2-5 TRBV30 - - TGTGCCTGGAGGCGAGTTGGGGAGACCCAGTACTTC CAWRRVGETQYF
TRBJ2-1 TRBV7-9 - - TGTGCCAGCAGCCGTCCCAATGAGCAGTTCTTC CASSRPNEQFF
TRBJ2-7 TRBV23-1 - - TGCGCCAGCAGTCAAACCCCGAGAAGGAACAGGGACGAGCAGTACTTC CASSQTPRRNRDEQYF
TRBJ2-7 TRBV20-1 - - TGCAGTGCCCAGGGGCAGATCAACTCCTACGAGCAGTACTTC CSAQGQINSYEQYF
TRBJ2-5 TRBV29-1 - - TGCAGCGTTTCTACCGGGCCCACGATGCGAGGAGGAGAGACCCAGTACTTC CSVSTGPTMRGGETQYF
TRBJ2-1 TRBV7-9 - TRBD2 TGTGCCAGCAGCTCGGGGGGGCGTAATGAGCAGTTCTTC CASSSGGRNEQFF
TRBJ2-1 TRBV15 - TRBD1 TGTGCCACCAGCAGACAACGGACAGGCCCCTACAATGAGCAGTTCTTC CATSRQRTGPYNEQFF
TRBJ2-3 TRBV20-1 - - TGCAGTGTACACGGGGCACCCCGTAGCACAGATACGCAGTATTTT CSVHGAPRSTDTQYF
TRBJ1-6 TRBV7-9 - TRBD1 TGTGCCAGCACCCCTCCGGGGCAGGGGGTAAACTCACCCCTCCACTTT CASTPPGQGVNSPLHF